The clone carrying this T cell receptor beta chain has only a few counts. Unmatched junction bases numbered 8, after V lost 4 bases and J lost 3 bases. The CDR3 contains 15 residues. Germline V gene data show CDR1 as MDHEN and CDR2 as SYDVKM. These data come from a study of blood T cell repertoires in COVID-19. Study overall: The United States, Italy and Spain were the sources of the acute and convalescent COVID-19 samples. In each case, the material was cDNA or gDNA derived from T cells, B-cell-depleted T cells, or PBMCs.

In the source study's methods: Amplification of reference gene primers was used by the study to estimate nucleated cell counts. TCRdb's table, derived via immunoSEQ multiplex PCR, lists solely in-frame clones and lacks some. That table supplies the V and J calls and clone size; D and trimming were determined from the DNA. This table holds tens of thousands of clones, around three quarters found once. The chain links TRBV28 to TRBJ2-7, with 8 bases aligning to TRBD2. The clonotype originates from a woman between 50 and 59 years old with acute or convalescent COVID-19. Sequencing was carried out using peripheral blood. This CDR3 reads CASSSRLARYYEQYF. DNA of the CDR3: TGTGCCAGCAGTTCGAGACTAGCGAGGTACTACGAGCAGTACTTC. The full variable domain, with the rest looked up from reference TRBV28 and TRBJ2-7, is DVKVTQSSRYLVKRTGEKVFLECVQDMDHENMFWYRQDPGLGLRLIYFSYDVKMKEKGDIPEGYSVSREKKERFSLILESASTNQTSMYLCASSSRLARYYEQYFGPGTRLTVT.